This T cell receptor (beta chain) was sequenced in a study of radiotherapy plus CTLA-4 blockade in lung cancer. The overall study: Objective responses arose in 15% to 20% of patients, and 31% experienced disease control.

This clone has just a few counts. Lung cancer patients with chemo-refractory metastatic non-small-cell disease were given focal radiation plus CTLA-4 blockade with ipilimumab. This CDR3 has 15 residues. The germline gives CDR1 SGDLS, CDR2 YYNGEE. J lost 5 bases, V lost 2 bases, and 5 bases had no gene match. This table comes from immunoSEQ multiplex PCR, and its TCRdb copy is limited to in-frame clones, with some not included. The table has about 60,000 clones, over 70% seen once; the top ten hold around 4.2%. V usage is TRBV9 and J usage is TRBJ2-1, with 9 bases that match TRBD2. This specimen was peripheral blood, taken from a patient treated with radiotherapy plus ipilimumab. The source is a human donor with non-small cell lung cancer who had a partial response to radiotherapy plus ipilimumab. The CDR3 loop reads CASSVAGGPDNEQFF. In DNA, the CDR3 is TGTGCCAGCAGCGTCGCGGGGGGGCCCGACAATGAGCAGTTCTTC.